The 5 T cell receptor beta chains in this list originate from one sample, sequenced in a study of long-term antiretroviral therapy in people with HIV. immunoSEQ v3.0 was run at survey level. Here immunoSEQ multiplex PCR was the method, and the copy in TCRdb shows in-frame clones only, minus some. The sample records 20,000 to 25,000 clones, around 80% being singletons. The sample was unsorted PBMCs, taken 1.2 years after starting antiretroviral therapy. The receptors were sampled from a woman between 35 and 50 years old with HIV.

The chain combines TRBV6-1 with TRBJ1-2, with D hard to call. V was trimmed by 11 bases and J by 8 bases, leaving 18 bases between them. The CDR3 loop spans 12 amino acids. Germline V CDR1 and CDR2: MNHNS, SASEGT. This chain's CDR3 is CAANGRPNGYTF. CDR3 in DNA: TGTGCCGCAAACGGTCGGCCGAACGGCTACACCTTC.

The chain employs TRBV4-3 and TRBJ1-4, with D hard to call. The CDR3 is 16 residues long. Trimming cost V 3 bases and J 3 bases, with 14 bases left between them. The germline gives CDR1 LGHNA, CDR2 YSLEER. CDR3 sequence: CASSHSGPGANEKLFF. CDR3 in DNA: TGCGCCAGCAGCCATTCCGGGCCTGGGGCTAATGAAAAACTGTTTTTT.

The chain employs TRBV7-6 and TRBJ2-1; 10 bases are a match to TRBD2. Trimming took 3 bases from V and 6 from J; bases not matched to a gene: 5. The CDR3 is made up of 15 amino acids. Germline CDR1 reads SGHVS; CDR2 reads FNYEAQ. This CDR3 is CASSFGTSVFNEQFF. In DNA, the CDR3 is TGTGCCAGCAGCTTCGGGACTAGCGTTTTCAATGAGCAGTTCTTC.

The chain uses TRBV28 and TRBJ2-3; unclear D gene. Germline V CDR1 and CDR2: MDHEN, SYDVKM. V gave up 1 base and J gave up 6 bases, with 8 bases separating them. The CDR3 covers 13 residues. CDR3: CASSLSPPDTQYF. Here the CDR3 DNA reads TGTGCCAGCAGTTTATCCCCCCCGGATACGCAGTATTTT.

The chain recombines TRBV27 with TRBJ2-7, with a weak D call TRBD1 (7 bases). Germline V gene lookup returns CDR1 MNHEY and CDR2 SMNVEV (reference sequence). The CDR3 sequence is 14 residues long. V gave up 6 bases and J gave up 3 bases, with 15 bases separating them. As DNA, the CDR3 is TGTGCCAGCAGATACCAGGGGGGCGGCTACGAGCAGTACTTC. It translates to CASRYQGGGYEQYF.